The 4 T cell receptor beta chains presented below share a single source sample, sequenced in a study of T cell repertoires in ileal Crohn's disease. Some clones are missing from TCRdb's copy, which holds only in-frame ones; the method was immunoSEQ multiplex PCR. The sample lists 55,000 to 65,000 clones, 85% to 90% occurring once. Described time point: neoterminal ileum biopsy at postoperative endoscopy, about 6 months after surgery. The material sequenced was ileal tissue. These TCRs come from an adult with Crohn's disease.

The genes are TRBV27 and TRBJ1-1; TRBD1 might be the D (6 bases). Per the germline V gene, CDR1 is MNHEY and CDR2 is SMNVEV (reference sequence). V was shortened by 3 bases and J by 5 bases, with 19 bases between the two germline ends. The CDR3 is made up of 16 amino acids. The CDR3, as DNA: TGTGCCAGCAGTTTTTTGAACACAGGGTGGGGTACTGAAGCTTTCTTT. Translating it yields CASSFLNTGWGTEAFF.

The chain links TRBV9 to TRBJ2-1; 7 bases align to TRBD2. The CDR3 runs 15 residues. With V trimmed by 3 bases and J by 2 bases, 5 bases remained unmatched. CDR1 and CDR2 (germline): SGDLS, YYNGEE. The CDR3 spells CASSAGGSAYNEQFF. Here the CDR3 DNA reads TGTGCCAGCAGCGCAGGCGGGAGTGCCTACAATGAGCAGTTCTTC.

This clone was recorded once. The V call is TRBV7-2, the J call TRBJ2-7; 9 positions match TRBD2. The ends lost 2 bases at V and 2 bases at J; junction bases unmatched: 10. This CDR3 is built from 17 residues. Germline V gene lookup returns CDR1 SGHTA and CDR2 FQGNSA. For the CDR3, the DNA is TGTGCCAGCAGCTTAAAGGCTAGCGGGAACCACCCCTACGAGCAGTACTTC. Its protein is CASSLKASGNHPYEQYF.

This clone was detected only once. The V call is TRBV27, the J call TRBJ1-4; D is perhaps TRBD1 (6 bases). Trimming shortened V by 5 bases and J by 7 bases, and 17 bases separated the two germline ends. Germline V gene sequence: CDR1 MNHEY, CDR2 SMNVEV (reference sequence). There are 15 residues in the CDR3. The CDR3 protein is CASSNVGRGSEKLFF. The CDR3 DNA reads TGTGCCAGCAGTAACGTCGGCAGGGGAAGTGAAAAACTGTTTTTT.